This T cell receptor (beta chain) was captured in a study of blood T cell repertoires in COVID-19. Data came from immunoSEQ multiplex PCR; TCRdb stores just in-frame clones and leaves some out. The data hold about 240,000 clones, with roughly 90% observed a single time. This TCR came from a man in his 60s who had recovered from COVID-19. The sequenced sample was peripheral blood.

CDR3 sequence (DNA): TGTGCCAGCAGCTCTTTCCAGGGCCAAAACTACAATGAGCAGTTCTTC. It specifies CASSSFQGQNYNEQFF. The chain recombines TRBV11-2 with TRBJ2-1; D is perhaps TRBD1 (5 bases). The CDR3 totals 16 residues. Looked up from germline, CDR1 is SGHAT and CDR2 is FQNNGV. V lost 4 bases to trimming and J lost 3 bases, with 16 bases between them. Full variable domain (outside the CDR3, taken from reference TRBV11-2 and TRBJ2-1): EAGVAQSPRYKIIEKRQSVAFWCNPISGHATLYWYQQILGQGPKLLIQFQNNGVVDDSQLPKDRFSAERLKGVDSTLKIQPAKLEDSAVYLCASSSFQGQNYNEQFFGPGTRLTVL.